The T cell receptor beta chain under discussion was sequenced for a study of cytomegalovirus exposure and HLA in healthy donors. The CDR3 contains 14 residues. Data came from immunoSEQ multiplex PCR; TCRdb stores just in-frame clones and leaves some out. The sample lists around 160,000 clones; around 81% were seen once. This chain links TRBV21-1 with TRBJ2-7; TRBD2 is taken as the D call from the table, unchecked against the DNA. TRBV21-1 is recorded as a pseudogene. This TCR came from a man aged 25-45 years in good health and CMV-seropositive. The source material was PBMCs. This CDR3 is CAVSKWDSSYEQYF. CDR3 bases: TGTGCCGTCTCCAAGTGGGACTCTTCCTACGAGCAGTACTTC.